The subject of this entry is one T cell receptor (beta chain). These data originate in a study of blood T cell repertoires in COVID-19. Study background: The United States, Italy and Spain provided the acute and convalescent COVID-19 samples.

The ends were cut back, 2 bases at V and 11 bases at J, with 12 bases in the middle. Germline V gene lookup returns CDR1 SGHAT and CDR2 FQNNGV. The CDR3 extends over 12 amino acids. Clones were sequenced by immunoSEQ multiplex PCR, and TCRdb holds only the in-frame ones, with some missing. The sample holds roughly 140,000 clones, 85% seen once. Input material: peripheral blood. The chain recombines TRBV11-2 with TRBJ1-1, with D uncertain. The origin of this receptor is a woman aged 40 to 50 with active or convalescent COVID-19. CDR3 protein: CASSLNLGEAFF. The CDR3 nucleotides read TGTGCCAGCAGCTTAAATCTCGGTGAGGCTTTCTTT.